Listed below are T cell receptor beta chains from one sample, sequenced in a study of blood T cells in healthy people across ages. TCRdb re-called the 5' RACE reads through MiXCR, storing one row per CDR3 protein. The data contain 650,000 to 700,000 distinct CDR3 sequences, 52% of them singletons. Specimen: blood. The receptors were gathered from an elderly woman in good health. CDR3s include the opening cysteine and the closing phenylalanine or tryptophan. Each record gives: J gene, D gene, V gene, clone size, CDR3 DNA, CDR3 protein. A D gene is named only where the DNA matches it firmly. Not all rows give a size; the values are once, few, many and, for expanded clones, a class.

j_gene: TRBJ1-4; d_gene: TRBD1; v_gene: TRBV29-1; abundance: -; CDR3nt: TGCAGCGCAAAGGGACAGGGGACGACTAATGAAAAACTGTTTTTT; CDR3aa: CSAKGQGTTNEKLFF
j_gene: TRBJ2-1; d_gene: -; v_gene: TRBV20-1; abundance: -; CDR3nt: TGCAGTGCTAGGGGGCAGCTTAATGAGCAGTTCTTC; CDR3aa: CSARGQLNEQFF
j_gene: TRBJ1-1; d_gene: TRBD1; v_gene: TRBV25-1; abundance: many; CDR3nt: TGTGCCAGCAGTATAACCGGGACAGGGAACACTGAAGCTTTCTTT; CDR3aa: CASSITGTGNTEAFF
j_gene: TRBJ2-1; d_gene: TRBD2; v_gene: TRBV5-1; abundance: many; CDR3nt: TGCGCCAGCAGCTTATCTAGCGGGAGAACCAATGAGCAGTTCTTC; CDR3aa: CASSLSSGRTNEQFF
j_gene: TRBJ2-3; d_gene: -; v_gene: TRBV10-2; abundance: many; CDR3nt: TGCGCCAGCAGGAGCGGGAGCACAGATACGCAGTATTTT; CDR3aa: CASRSGSTDTQYF
j_gene: TRBJ1-5; d_gene: TRBD1; v_gene: TRBV28; abundance: -; CDR3nt: TGTGCCAGCAGGACCGGACAGGGCTATCAGCCCCAGCATTTT; CDR3aa: CASRTGQGYQPQHF
j_gene: TRBJ1-3; d_gene: TRBD1; v_gene: TRBV7-9; abundance: -; CDR3nt: TGTGCCAGCGGCTTGAGAGGGGGCGTCTCTGGAAACACCATATATTTT; CDR3aa: CASGLRGGVSGNTIYF
j_gene: TRBJ2-1; d_gene: -; v_gene: TRBV2; abundance: -; CDR3nt: TGTGCCAGCAGTCCCACAGTAGCCTCCTACAATGAGCAGTTCTTC; CDR3aa: CASSPTVASYNEQFF
j_gene: TRBJ2-7; d_gene: -; v_gene: TRBV29-1; abundance: few; CDR3nt: TGCAGCGCTGCCGAGCAGTACTTC; CDR3aa: CSAAEQYF
j_gene: TRBJ1-2; d_gene: -; v_gene: TRBV29-1; abundance: -; CDR3nt: TGCAGCGTTCGGGTGGACTATGGCTACACCTTC; CDR3aa: CSVRVDYGYTF